A single T cell receptor beta chain is shown here with its context. This sample was included in a study of technical replicates of blood from a few donors. Only in-frame clones appear in the TCRdb table, and some are missing; sequencing was by immunoSEQ multiplex PCR. The profile shows almost 65,000 clones, approximately 83% of them singletons. Trimming removed 6 bases from V and 3 bases from J; junction bases left unmatched: 9. The CDR3 is 15 residues long. Per germline, CDR1 MNHEY and CDR2 SVGAGI. This clonotype was obtained from a human donor in good health. Some clones in this sample may be carry-over from other donors' samples. The rearrangement uses TRBV6-5 and TRBJ1-1; 8 bases line up with TRBD1. The sequencing sample was made of PBMCs. The CDR3: CASSPHGQGYTEAFF. The CDR3, as DNA: TGTGCCAGCAGCCCCCACGGACAGGGCTACACTGAAGCTTTCTTT.